These T cell receptor beta chains were read from a single sample in a study of siplizumab effects on memory and regulatory T cells. Sequenced by immunoSEQ multiplex PCR; TCRdb stores in-frame clones only, minus some. The sample records about 72,000 clones, roughly nine tenths being singletons. Sequences were obtained from CD8+ T cells sorted from blood. These receptors came from a human donor in good health. The CDR3 runs from the conserved cysteine through the conserved F or W.

v_call,j_call,cdr3_aa
TRBV20-1,TRBJ2-3,CSANIPDTQYF
TRBV30,TRBJ1-1,CAWGTTGMNTEAFF
TRBV6-6,TRBJ2-5,CASSPGFGAGWETQYF
TRBV27,TRBJ1-5,CASSLRGGQPQHF
TRBV7-9,TRBJ2-7,CASSLTGTAYEQYF
TRBV7-2,TRBJ2-2,CASSFPFLDKTTTPGELFF
TRBV14,TRBJ2-6,CASSPLVGANVLTF
TRBV5-6,TRBJ1-3,CASSSGDFSGNTIYF
TRBV7-9,TRBJ1-1,CASSLDGLEAFF
TRBV19,TRBJ2-7,CASSLEGRGNEQYF
TRBV7-2,TRBJ2-7,CASSLSPDFSYEQYF
TRBV6-1,TRBJ1-2,CASGGQGVTVFDGYTF
TRBV19,TRBJ1-1,CASSPSGGPYTEAFF
TRBV4-1,TRBJ2-2,CASSQAWGGSYTGELFF
TRBV19,TRBJ1-2,CASSITGSYGYTF
TRBV5-6,TRBJ2-7,CASSWGTSGPTGEQYF
TRBV19,TRBJ2-3,CASSPGQEVYSGTDTQYF
TRBV6-5,TRBJ2-7,CASHSYSYEQYF
TRBV19,TRBJ1-5,CASSMGGSNQPQHF
TRBV5-4,TRBJ1-3,CASSLVSAGQGISGNTIYF
TRBV4-1,TRBJ2-3,CASSQRGTGNTDTQYF
TRBV6-5,TRBJ1-1,CASSYGMGGRTEAFF
TRBV6-1,TRBJ1-2,CASSDESGVGGYTF
TRBV15,TRBJ2-7,CATSRPGQAYEQYF
TRBV6-6,TRBJ2-2,CASSPTANTGELFF
TRBV10-3,TRBJ2-3,CAIRSVGTGDTQYF
TRBV4-1,TRBJ2-1,CASSYSGGDPDEQFF
TRBV29-1,TRBJ2-1,CSVSLARGEQFF
TRBV5-1,TRBJ2-7,CASSYGLQGDYEQYF
TRBV6-1,TRBJ1-2,CASSGAPPTGANYGYTF
TRBV4-1,TRBJ2-7,CASSQGPGYEQYF
TRBV2,TRBJ2-7,CASSEAGTEQYF
TRBV5-4,TRBJ2-6,CASSLRGDTGANVLTF
TRBV2,TRBJ2-7,CATWGEQTYEQYF
TRBV29-1,TRBJ2-7,CSARTGTFHEQYF
TRBV7-9,TRBJ2-7,CASSRGLREQYF
TRBV11-1,TRBJ2-3,CASSPFGQGAGTQYF
TRBV7-9,TRBJ2-7,CASSLSGRPYEQYF
TRBV27,TRBJ2-7,CASSPTQAYEQYF
TRBV14,TRBJ2-1,CASSQEMSRDEQFF
TRBV6-1,TRBJ1-2,CASSEGRGSGYGYTF
TRBV5-5,TRBJ2-6,CASSHTGLGGANVLTF
TRBV27,TRBJ2-3,CASSKGPHGADTQYF
TRBV2,TRBJ1-2,CASVRGVLGYGYTF
TRBV7-9,TRBJ2-7,CASSLEGYSWEQYF
TRBV5-5,TRBJ2-7,CASSWSSYEQYF
TRBV4-2,TRBJ2-7,CASSHRKYEQYF
TRBV5-4,TRBJ1-3,CASSWGTLGNTIYF
TRBV6-5,TRBJ1-4,CASSYYRDGEKLFF
TRBV29-1,TRBJ2-5,CSAVDLEETQYF
TRBV6-5,TRBJ1-1,CASSPELITEAFF
TRBV9,TRBJ2-5,CASSLDSFQETQYF